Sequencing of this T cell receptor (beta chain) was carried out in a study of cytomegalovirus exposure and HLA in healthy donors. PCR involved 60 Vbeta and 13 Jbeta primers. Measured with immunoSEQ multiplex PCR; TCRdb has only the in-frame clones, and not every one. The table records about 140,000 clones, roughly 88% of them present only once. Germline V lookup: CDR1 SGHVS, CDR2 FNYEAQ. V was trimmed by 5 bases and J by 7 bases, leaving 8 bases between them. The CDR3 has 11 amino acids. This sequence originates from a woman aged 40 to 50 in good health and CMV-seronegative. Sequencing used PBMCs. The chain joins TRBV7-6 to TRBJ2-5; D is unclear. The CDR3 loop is CASSIPGTQYF. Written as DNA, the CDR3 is TGTGCCAGCAGCATCCCCGGGACCCAGTACTTC.